A single sample is the source of the 20 T cell receptor beta chains below, sequenced in a study of blood T cell repertoires in COVID-19. The table came from immunoSEQ multiplex PCR; TCRdb's copy has only in-frame clones and leaves some out. The data show more than 100,000 clones, about 82% seen once. Material for sequencing was peripheral blood. The source is a man in his sixties with active or convalescent COVID-19.

This chain connects TRBV19 to TRBJ1-6; 9 bases line up with TRBD1. Per the germline V gene, CDR1 is LNHDA and CDR2 is SQIVND (reference sequence). V was pared by 10 bases and J by 9 bases, with 10 bases of the junction left unmatched. The CDR3 loop spans 14 amino acids. The CDR3 DNA is TGTGCCACCACGGGACAGGGAGGAAGTTCACCCCTCCACTTT. Protein product: CATTGQGGSSPLHF.

The chain links TRBV28 to TRBJ1-4; D is uncertain. Germline-derived CDR1 and CDR2 are MDHEN and SYDVKM. This CDR3 has 14 amino acids. V was pared by 3 bases and J by 6 bases, with 11 bases between. The CDR3 here is CASSFLSGDEKLFF. The CDR3 nucleotides are TGTGCCAGCAGTTTTTTGTCTGGAGATGAAAAACTGTTTTTT. Based on the CDR3 plus reference TRBV28 and TRBJ1-4, the full variable domain is DVKVTQSSRYLVKRTGEKVFLECVQDMDHENMFWYRQDPGLGLRLIYFSYDVKMKEKGDIPEGYSVSREKKERFSLILESASTNQTSMYLCASSFLSGDEKLFFGSGTQLSVL.

The chain couples TRBV25-1 to TRBJ1-1; possibly TRBD1 for D (6 bases). The germline V gene encodes CDR1 MGHDK and CDR2 SYGVNS. Trimming left V 6 bases short and J 5 bases short, with 10 bases between. This CDR3 has 12 amino acids. The CDR3 sequence is CASRERGTEAFF. The CDR3, as DNA: TGTGCCAGCAGGGAGAGGGGGACTGAAGCTTTCTTT. Complete variable domain (other parts from reference TRBV25-1 and TRBJ1-1): EADIYQTPRYLVIGTGKKITLECSQTMGHDKMYWYQQDPGMELHLIHYSYGVNSTEKGDLSSESTVSRIRTEHFPLTLESARPSHTSQYLCASRERGTEAFFGQGTRLTVV.

This clone has only a few counts. The gene calls are TRBV29-1 and TRBJ2-1; D gene unclear. The V end lost 4 bases, the J end lost 7 bases, and 14 bases lay between the germline ends. The CDR3 is made up of 13 amino acids. Germline CDR1 SQVTM, CDR2 ANQGSEA. Here the CDR3 DNA reads TGCAGCGTTGGCGTTGACGGGTTTAATGAGCAGTTCTTC. Its protein product is CSVGVDGFNEQFF.

The genes are TRBV7-3 and TRBJ2-3; 7 nucleotides align to TRBD1. J lost 6 bases, V lost 5 bases, and 8 bases had no gene match. CDR3 length: 14 amino acids. Germline V gives CDR1 SGHTA, CDR2 FQGTGA. This CDR3 is CASSPGQAGDTQYF. CDR3 coding DNA: TGTGCCAGCAGCCCCGGACAGGCCGGTGATACGCAGTATTTT. The full variable domain, rest sourced from reference TRBV7-3 and TRBJ2-3, is GAGVSQTPSNKVTEKGKYVELRCDPISGHTALYWYRQSLGQGPEFLIYFQGTGAADDSGLPNDRFFAVRPEGSVSTLKIQRTERGDSAVYLCASSPGQAGDTQYFGPGTRLTVL.

V and J are TRBV9 and TRBJ2-7, with 7 positions matching TRBD2. Per germline, CDR1 SGDLS and CDR2 YYNGEE. V lost 0 bases to trimming and J lost 2 bases; unmatched junction nucleotides: 2. This CDR3 contains 14 residues. CDR3: CASSVGGGAYEQYF. For the CDR3, the DNA is TGTGCCAGCAGCGTAGGGGGGGGAGCCTACGAGCAGTACTTC.

CDR3 DNA sequence: TGCGCCAGCAGCCAACCGCTAGCGGGAGGGCCTAATGAGCAGTTCTTC. This encodes CASSQPLAGGPNEQFF. The chain carries TRBV4-3 and TRBJ2-1; 12 bases are shared with TRBD2. Germline CDR1 LGHNA, CDR2 YSLEER. V dropped 2 bases and J dropped 7; count of bases not matched to a gene: 6. The CDR3 spans 16 residues.

The chain recombines TRBV5-1 with TRBJ2-5, with a tentative D call TRBD1 (5 bases). There are 12 residues in the CDR3. Per germline, CDR1 SGHRS and CDR2 YFSETQ. V lost 2 bases, J lost 4 bases, and 6 bases lay in between. In nucleotides, the CDR3 is TGCGCCAGCAGCTTACAGGCAGAGACCCAGTACTTC. Protein: CASSLQAETQYF. The whole variable domain, remainder taken from reference TRBV5-1 and TRBJ2-5, is KAGVTQTPRYLIKTRGQQVTLSCSPISGHRSVSWYQQTPGQGLQFLFEYFSETQRNKGNFPGRFSGRQFSNSRSEMNVSTLELGDSALYLCASSLQAETQYFGPGTRLLVL.

This chain links TRBV24-1 with TRBJ2-1, with TRBD2 identical over 8 bases. Germline values: CDR1 KGHDR, CDR2 SFDVKD. The CDR3 is 19 residues long. V lost 1 base and J lost 6; bases outside the gene matches: 16. The DNA for the CDR3 is TGTGCCACCAGTGATTTAGGTGATGATAGCGGGAAGGCTCGCAATGAGCAGTTCTTC. It encodes CATSDLGDDSGKARNEQFF.

In its sample, this clone was seen many times. V and J are TRBV5-1 and TRBJ1-1, with D unclear. Germline lookup yields CDR1 SGHRS and CDR2 YFSETQ. This CDR3 is built from 15 residues. Trimming removed 2 bases at V and 4 bases at J, with 15 bases between. The CDR3 is CASSFESGRSTEAFF. The CDR3 DNA reads TGCGCCAGCAGCTTTGAATCGGGGAGGTCCACTGAAGCTTTCTTT.

The genes are TRBV4-2 and TRBJ1-4; D not resolved. Trimming shortened V by 5 bases and J by 7 bases, and 23 bases separated the two germline ends. Germline CDR1 LGHNA, CDR2 YNFKEQ. The CDR3 sequence is 17 residues long. The chain's CDR3 is CASSSSSSGGGGEKLFF. CDR3 coding DNA: TGTGCCAGCAGCTCGAGCTCCTCAGGCGGTGGAGGTGAAAAACTGTTTTTT.

The gene calls are TRBV5-5 and TRBJ1-2, with unresolved D. Trimming cost V 7 bases and J 8 bases, with 18 bases left between them. Germline V gene data show CDR1 as SGHKS and CDR2 as YYEKEE (reference sequence). The CDR3 is made up of 13 amino acids. The CDR3 region has the DNA TGTGCCAGCCGGGTAACGGCCCTTAGCGGCTACACCTTC. Its translation: CASRVTALSGYTF.

The chain joins TRBV5-1 to TRBJ2-6; D unresolved. The V end was cut by 3 bases, the J end by 1 base, with 8 bases between. The CDR3 is 15 residues long. Germline V gene lookup returns CDR1 SGHRS and CDR2 YFSETQ. CDR3 DNA sequence: TGCGCCAGCAGCTACCGACAATCTGGGGCCAACGTCCTGACTTTC. This translates into CASSYRQSGANVLTF.

This clone was recorded a few times. The chain joins TRBV11-3 to TRBJ2-2, with 9 bases aligning to TRBD1. After removal of 7 bases from V and 8 bases from J, the junction contained 8 bases not matched to a gene. This CDR3 contains 14 residues. Germline values: CDR1 SGHNT, CDR2 YENEEA. CDR3: CASTTGTGMGELFF. CDR3 nucleotide sequence: TGTGCCAGCACCACCGGGACAGGGATGGGGGAGCTGTTTTTT. Filled out from reference TRBV11-3 and TRBJ2-2, the complete variable domain reads EAGVVQSPRYKIIEKKQPVAFWCNPISGHNTLYWYLQNLGQGPELLIRYENEEAVDDSQLPKDRFSAERLKGVDSTLKIQPAELGDSAVYLCASTTGTGMGELFFGEGSRLTVL.

The rearrangement links TRBV4-2 to TRBJ1-2, with unresolved D. V lost 4 bases and J lost 2, with 11 bases in between. Germline V gives CDR1 LGHNA, CDR2 YNFKEQ. The CDR3 contains 14 residues. CDR3 sequence: CASSPPTENYGYTF. CDR3 coding DNA: TGTGCCAGCAGCCCTCCTACAGAGAACTATGGCTACACCTTC.

This clone has only a few counts. CDR3 nucleotide sequence: TGTGCCAGCTCACCACCGAGGAAGCAAAGACAGGGGGGCACTGAAGCTTTCTTT. Translated, it gives CASSPPRKQRQGGTEAFF. The rearrangement joins TRBV18 to TRBJ1-1, with 9 bases fitting TRBD1. From germline, CDR1 is KGHSH and CDR2 LQKENI. Trimming cost V 0 bases and J 4 bases; bases outside gene matches: 12. The CDR3 length is 18 residues.

This clone showed up just once. The chain uses TRBV7-2 and TRBJ2-1; 8 bases line up with TRBD2. The V and J ends lost 5 bases and 8 bases, in that order; junction bases with no gene match: 8. CDR3 length equals 14 residues. CDR1 SGHTA and CDR2 FQGNSA come from the germline V gene. The CDR3 reads CASSARAGGYEQFF. The DNA of the CDR3 is TGTGCCAGCAGCGCCCGGGCGGGAGGATATGAGCAGTTCTTC.

The chain combines TRBV7-3 with TRBJ2-3, with 9 bases that match TRBD2. The germline CDR1 and CDR2 sequences are SGHTA and FQGTGA. This CDR3 comprises 15 residues. The V and J ends lost 3 bases and 1 base, in that order; junction bases with no gene match: 2. In DNA form, the CDR3 reads TGTGCCAGCAGCTTGATAGCGGGAGGCACAGATACGCAGTATTTT. This sequence encodes CASSLIAGGTDTQYF.

The J gene is TRBJ2-2, the V gene TRBV3-1 (or the pseudogene TRBV3-2); D not certain. This CDR3 is 17 amino acids long. V lost 2 bases and J lost 2, with 15 bases in between. Germline V gene data show CDR1 as LGHDT and CDR2 as YNNKEL (reference sequence). The CDR3 region is CASSQTTTLPNTGELFF. In DNA form, the CDR3 reads TGTGCCAGCAGCCAAACGACAACCTTACCCAACACCGGGGAGCTGTTTTTT.

This chain uses TRBV4-3 with TRBJ1-5, with D possibly TRBD1 on 5 matching bases. This CDR3 spans 17 amino acids. CDR1 LGHNA and CDR2 YSLEER come from the germline V gene. V shed 1 base and J shed 4 bases, with 17 bases lying between them. The CDR3 loop is CASSQGTGNWGNQPQHF. The CDR3 region has the DNA TGCGCCAGCAGCCAAGGTACAGGAAACTGGGGAAATCAGCCCCAGCATTTT.